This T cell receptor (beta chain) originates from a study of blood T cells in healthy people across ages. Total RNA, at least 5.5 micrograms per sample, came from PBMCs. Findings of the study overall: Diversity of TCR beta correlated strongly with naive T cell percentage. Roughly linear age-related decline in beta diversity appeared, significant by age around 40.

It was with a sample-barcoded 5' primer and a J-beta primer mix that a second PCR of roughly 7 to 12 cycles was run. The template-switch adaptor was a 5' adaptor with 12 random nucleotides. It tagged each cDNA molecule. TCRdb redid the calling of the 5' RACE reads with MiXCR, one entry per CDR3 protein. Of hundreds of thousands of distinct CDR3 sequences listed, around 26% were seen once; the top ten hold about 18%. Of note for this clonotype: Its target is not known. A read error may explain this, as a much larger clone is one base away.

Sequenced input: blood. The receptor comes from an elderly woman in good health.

The CDR3 nucleotides read TGCGCCAGGGGGACTAACCATCAGGAGCAGTACTTC. Protein product: CARGTNHQEQYF. The chain employs TRBV5-1 and TRBJ2-5; TRBD2 matches at 7 bases. Germline CDR1 reads SGHRS; CDR2 reads YFSETQ. V dropped 8 bases and J dropped 11; count of bases not matched to a gene: 12. The CDR3 has 12 amino acids. The variable domain in full, completed from reference TRBV5-1 and TRBJ2-5, reads KAGVTQTPRYLIKTRGQQVTLSCSPISGHRSVSWYQQTPGQGLQFLFEYFSETQRNKGNFPGRFSGRQFSNSRSEMNVSTLELGDSALYLCARGTNHQEQYFGPGTRLLVL.